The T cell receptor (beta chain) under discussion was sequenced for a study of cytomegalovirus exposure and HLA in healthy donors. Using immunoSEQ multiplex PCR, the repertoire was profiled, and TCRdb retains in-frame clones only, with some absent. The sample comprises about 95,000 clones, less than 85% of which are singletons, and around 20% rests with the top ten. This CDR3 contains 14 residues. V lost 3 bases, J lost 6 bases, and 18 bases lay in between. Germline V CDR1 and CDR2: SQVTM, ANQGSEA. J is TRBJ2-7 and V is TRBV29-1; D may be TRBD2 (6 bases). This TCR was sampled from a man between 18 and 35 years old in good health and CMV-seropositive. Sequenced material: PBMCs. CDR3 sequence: CSVDLRAWGGEQYV. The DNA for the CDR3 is TGCAGCGTTGACCTCAGGGCCTGGGGAGGCGAGCAGTACGTC.